Ten or more counts support the clone carrying this T cell receptor beta chain. What it binds is not known. The sample is drawn from a study of molecular identifiers for immune sequencing clone quantification. About the research overall: Five aliquots were made in replicates from the RNA of roughly 20,000 or 100,000 naive CD8 cells, and four were sequenced.

One entry per CDR3 protein results from TCRdb running MiXCR on the PCR reads. The table shows about 300,000 distinct CDR3 sequences, with about a fifth occurring only once. CDR3 length: 15 amino acids. Deletions cut 7 bases from V and 1 base from J, with 16 bases between. Germline values: CDR1 MDHEN, CDR2 SYDVKM. Notes on the study in general: More than 97% of effector molecules, versus under 1% of naive-cell molecules, belonged to clones above 20 RNA copies.

Sequenced material: naive CD8+ T cells from blood, with Jurkat cell RNA spiked in. Subset in this sample: FACS-sorted CD8+CD4-CCR7+CD45RA+ naive T cells. The chain links TRBV28 to TRBJ1-1; D is unclear. The origin of this receptor is a human donor in good health. Some libraries in this study had Jurkat cell RNA spiked in. DNA for the CDR3: TGTGCCAGCACCCCTGTGTGGCAGGAGAACACTGAAGCTTTCTTT. It specifies CASTPVWQENTEAFF.